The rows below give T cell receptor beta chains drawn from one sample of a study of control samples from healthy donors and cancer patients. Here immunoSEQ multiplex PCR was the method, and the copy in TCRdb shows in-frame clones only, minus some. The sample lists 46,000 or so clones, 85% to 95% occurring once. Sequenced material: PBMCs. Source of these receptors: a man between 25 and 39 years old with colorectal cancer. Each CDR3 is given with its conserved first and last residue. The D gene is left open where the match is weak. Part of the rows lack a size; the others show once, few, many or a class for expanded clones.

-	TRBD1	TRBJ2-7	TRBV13	CASSQGTDEQYF	TGTGCCAGCAGCCAAGGGACAGACGAGCAGTACTTC
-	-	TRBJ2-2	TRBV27	CASPPPRTTTNTGELFF	TGTGCCAGCCCCCCCCCGAGGACCACGACGAACACCGGGGAGCTGTTTTTT
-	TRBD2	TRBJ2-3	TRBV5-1	CASSFRLAGGPNTDTQYF	TGCGCCAGCAGCTTCCGACTAGCGGGGGGGCCGAACACAGATACGCAGTATTTT
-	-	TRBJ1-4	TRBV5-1	CASRDGVTARYEKLFF	TGCGCCAGCAGGGACGGAGTCACAGCCCGTTACGAAAAACTGTTTTTT
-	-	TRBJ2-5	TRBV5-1	CASSPGRGLETQYF	TGCGCCAGCAGCCCCGGCCGGGGGTTAGAGACCCAGTACTTC
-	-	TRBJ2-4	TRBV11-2	CASSLGPAGGGNIQYF	TGTGCCAGCAGCTTAGGCCCGGCCGGAGGGGGAAACATTCAGTACTTC
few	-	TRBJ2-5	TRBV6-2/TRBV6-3	CASSYQGTGRTQYF	TGTGCCAGCAGTTACCAAGGGACCGGCAGGACCCAGTACTTC
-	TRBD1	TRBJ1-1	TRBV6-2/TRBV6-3	CASSYSMEGAHLRAFF	TGTGCCAGCAGTTACTCGATGGAGGGGGCCCATCTGAGAGCTTTCTTT
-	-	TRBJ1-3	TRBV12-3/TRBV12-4	CANLELTGNTIYF	TGTGCCAACCTGGAACTTACTGGAAACACCATATATTTT
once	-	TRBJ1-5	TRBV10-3	CAIGDQPQHF	TGTGCCATAGGAGACCAGCCCCAGCATTTT
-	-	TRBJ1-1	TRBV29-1	CSVEGFYGEPNTEAFF	TGCAGCGTTGAAGGGTTCTATGGGGAGCCGAACACTGAAGCTTTCTTT
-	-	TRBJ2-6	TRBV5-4	CASSTQSLPGANVLTF	TGTGCCAGCAGCACACAGTCGCTCCCTGGGGCCAACGTCCTGACTTTC
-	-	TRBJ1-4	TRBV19	CASMGSWGRTNEKLFF	TGTGCCAGTATGGGGAGTTGGGGTCGCACGAATGAAAAACTGTTTTTT
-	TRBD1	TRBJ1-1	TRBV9	CASSRTGRGNTEAFF	TGTGCCAGCAGTAGGACAGGGCGGGGGAACACTGAAGCTTTCTTT
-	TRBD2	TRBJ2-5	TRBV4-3	CASSQGGGAGETQYF	TGCGCCAGCAGCCAAGGCGGGGGGGCCGGAGAGACCCAGTACTTC
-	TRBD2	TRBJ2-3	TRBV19	CASSIGESGATDTQYF	TGTGCCAGTAGTATAGGCGAAAGCGGGGCCACAGATACGCAGTATTTT
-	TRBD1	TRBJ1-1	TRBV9	CASSVGEQGAVRAFF	TGTGCCAGCAGCGTAGGGGAACAGGGGGCGGTGCGGGCTTTCTTT
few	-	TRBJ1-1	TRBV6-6	CASSINTEAFF	TGTGCCAGCAGCATTAACACTGAAGCTTTCTTT
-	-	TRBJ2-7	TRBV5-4	CASGRERDYEQYF	TGTGCCAGCGGGCGCGAGCGAGACTACGAGCAGTACTTC
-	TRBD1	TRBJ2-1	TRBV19	CASSSDRVGYNEQFF	TGTGCCAGTAGCTCTGACAGGGTCGGGTACAATGAGCAGTTCTTC
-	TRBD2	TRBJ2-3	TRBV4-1	CASSQGSGGASTDTQYF	TGCGCCAGCAGCCAAGGTAGCGGGGGAGCTAGCACAGATACGCAGTATTTT
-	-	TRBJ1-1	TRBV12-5	CASGLDGEAFF	TGTGCTAGTGGCTTGGACGGTGAAGCTTTCTTT
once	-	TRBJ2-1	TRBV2	CASSVLRAEQFF	TGTGCCAGCAGTGTACTTCGGGCTGAGCAGTTCTTC
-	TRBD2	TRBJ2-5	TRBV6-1	CASSEAEGLNQETQYF	TGTGCCAGCAGTGAAGCGGAGGGACTAAACCAAGAGACCCAGTACTTC
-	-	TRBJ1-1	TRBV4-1	CASTYTGTMNTEAFF	TGCGCCAGCACTTATACAGGGACTATGAACACTGAAGCTTTCTTT
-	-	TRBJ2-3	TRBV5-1	CASSLEGAYSTDTQYF	TGCGCCAGCAGCTTGGAGGGAGCTTATAGCACAGATACGCAGTATTTT
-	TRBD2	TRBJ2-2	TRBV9	CASSPRTSGSTGELFF	TGTGCCAGCAGCCCCCGGACTAGCGGGTCCACCGGGGAGCTGTTTTTT
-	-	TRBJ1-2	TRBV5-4	CASSPAGNNGYTF	TGTGCCAGCAGCCCCGCAGGGAACAATGGCTACACCTTC
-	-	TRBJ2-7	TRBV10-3	CAISEWTNPYEQYF	TGTGCCATCAGTGAATGGACAAACCCCTACGAGCAGTACTTC
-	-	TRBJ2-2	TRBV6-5	CASSYGSHTGELFF	TGTGCCAGCAGTTACGGGAGCCATACCGGGGAGCTGTTTTTT
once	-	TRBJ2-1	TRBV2	CASSVEDRLYNEQFF	TGTGCCAGCAGTGTTGAGGACAGACTATACAATGAGCAGTTCTTC
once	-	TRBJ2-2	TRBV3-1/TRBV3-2	CASSAGPIRPGELFF	TGTGCCAGCAGCGCAGGACCTATCAGGCCCGGGGAGCTGTTTTTT
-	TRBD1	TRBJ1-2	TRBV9	CASSVGGRGGYTF	TGTGCCAGCAGCGTAGGCGGCAGGGGGGGCTACACCTTC
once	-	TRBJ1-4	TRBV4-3	CASSQAYSTNEKLFF	TGCGCCAGCAGCCAAGCTTACAGCACGAATGAAAAACTGTTTTTT
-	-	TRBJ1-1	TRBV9	CASSVGSVNTEAFF	TGTGCCAGCAGCGTAGGTTCAGTGAACACTGAAGCTTTCTTT
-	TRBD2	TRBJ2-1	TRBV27	CASSSPPLAGGPPDEQFF	TGTGCCAGCAGTTCCCCCCCTCTAGCGGGGGGGCCGCCGGATGAGCAGTTCTTC
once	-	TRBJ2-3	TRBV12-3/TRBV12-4	CASTELRGTQYF	TGTGCCAGCACCGAGCTTAGAGGGACGCAGTATTTT
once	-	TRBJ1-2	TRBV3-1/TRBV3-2	CASSPRVGRYGYTF	TGTGCCAGCAGCCCACGGGTCGGTAGGTACGGCTACACCTTC
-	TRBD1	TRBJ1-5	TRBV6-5	CASSSGQGNQPQHF	TGTGCCAGCAGCTCAGGACAGGGTAATCAGCCCCAGCATTTT
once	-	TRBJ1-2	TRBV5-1	CASSPVTEINYGYTF	TGCGCCAGCAGCCCCGTGACAGAAATTAACTATGGCTACACCTTC
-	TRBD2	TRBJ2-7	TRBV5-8	CASSLTSGGVVPVEQYF	TGTGCCAGCAGCTTAACTAGCGGGGGGGTAGTACCGGTCGAGCAGTACTTC
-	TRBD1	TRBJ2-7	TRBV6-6	CASSSGQGSYEQYF	TGTGCCAGCAGTTCAGGACAGGGGTCCTACGAGCAGTACTTC
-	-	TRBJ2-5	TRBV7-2	CASSLVSRPQETQYF	TGTGCCAGCAGCTTAGTTTCCAGGCCTCAAGAGACCCAGTACTTC
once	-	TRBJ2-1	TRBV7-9	CASSPSGRGHYNEQFF	TGTGCCAGCAGCCCTAGCGGTAGGGGACACTACAATGAGCAGTTCTTC
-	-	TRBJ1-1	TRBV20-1	CSASRVRMNTEAFF	TGCAGTGCTAGTAGGGTCAGGATGAACACTGAAGCTTTCTTT
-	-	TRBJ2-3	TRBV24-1	CATSDPTGPTTDTQYF	TGTGCCACCAGTGATCCGACAGGTCCCACCACAGATACGCAGTATTTT
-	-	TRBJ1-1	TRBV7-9	CASSLTVYQGLGTEAFF	TGTGCCAGCAGCTTGACAGTATACCAGGGTTTGGGCACTGAAGCTTTCTTT
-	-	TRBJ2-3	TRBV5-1	CASSFGDGLTDTQYF	TGCGCCAGCAGCTTTGGGGACGGACTCACAGATACGCAGTATTTT
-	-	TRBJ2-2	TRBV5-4	CASSLDRVPTGELFF	TGTGCCAGCAGCTTGGACAGGGTCCCCACCGGGGAGCTGTTTTTT
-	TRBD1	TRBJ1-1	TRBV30	CAWSSQGGEAFF	TGTGCCTGGAGTTCCCAGGGGGGTGAAGCTTTCTTT
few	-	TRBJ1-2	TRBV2	CASRGPRGESYGYTF	TGTGCCAGCAGAGGCCCCAGGGGAGAAAGCTATGGCTACACCTTC